The sequence of this TCR beta chain was determined in a study of blood T cell repertoires in COVID-19. Germline assignment: CDR1 DFQATT and CDR2 SNEGSKA (reference sequence). After removal of 3 bases from V and 0 bases from J, the junction contained 6 bases not matched to a gene. The CDR3 covers 15 residues. The table lists this clone with a count of one. Measured with immunoSEQ multiplex PCR; TCRdb has only the in-frame clones, and not every one. The sample holds over 250,000 clones, just over 90% seen once. This receptor was obtained from a woman aged 30 to 39 with COVID-19, enrolled during active disease. The source material was peripheral blood. This chain connects TRBV20-1 to TRBJ2-3; TRBD2 matches 7 bases. The CDR3 DNA reads as TGCAGTGCTAGTCATCTAGCGGAGAGCACAGATACGCAGTATTTT. Its translation is CSASHLAESTDTQYF.